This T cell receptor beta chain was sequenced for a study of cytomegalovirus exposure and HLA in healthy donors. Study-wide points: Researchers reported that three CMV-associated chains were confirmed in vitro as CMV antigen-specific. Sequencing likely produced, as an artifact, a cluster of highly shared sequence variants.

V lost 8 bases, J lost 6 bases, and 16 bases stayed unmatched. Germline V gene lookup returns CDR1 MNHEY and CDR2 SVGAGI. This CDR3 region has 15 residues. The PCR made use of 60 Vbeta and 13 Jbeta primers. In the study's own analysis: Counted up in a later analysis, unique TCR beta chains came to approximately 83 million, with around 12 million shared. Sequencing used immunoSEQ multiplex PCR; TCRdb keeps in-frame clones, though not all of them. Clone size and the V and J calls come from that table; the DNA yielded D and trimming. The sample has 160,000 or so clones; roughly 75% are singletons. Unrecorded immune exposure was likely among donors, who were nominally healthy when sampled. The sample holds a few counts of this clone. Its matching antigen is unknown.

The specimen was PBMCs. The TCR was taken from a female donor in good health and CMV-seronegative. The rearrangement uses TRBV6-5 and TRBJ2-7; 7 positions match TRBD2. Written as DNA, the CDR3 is TGTGCCAGCGGGGGGGGAACAGGCGCTAGGGGCGAGCAGTACTTC. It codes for CASGGGTGARGEQYF.